This T cell receptor (beta chain) was documented in a study of blood T cell repertoires in COVID-19. Study-wide background: Acute-phase and convalescent COVID-19 samples originated in the United States, Italy and Spain. The cDNA or gDNA used as material had been derived from T cells, B-cell-depleted T cells, or PBMCs.

In the source study's methods: The authors estimated nucleated cell counts from reference gene primer amplification. Assay: immunoSEQ multiplex PCR; the TCRdb copy retains only in-frame clones and omits some. The V and J calls and clone size were taken over from that table, and D and trimming were inferred from the DNA. The sample shows roughly 60,000 clones, approximately 86% of them seen only once. CDR1 is SNHLY, CDR2 FYNNEI, per germline. This CDR3 has 12 amino acids. V lost 11 bases, J lost 5 bases, and 14 bases lay in between. V usage is TRBV2 and J usage is TRBJ2-3; possibly TRBD2 for D (5 bases). The source is a human donor with acute or convalescent COVID-19. The donor label of this sample is uncertain. Input material: peripheral blood. CDR3 protein: CAGGPARDTQYF. The CDR3, as DNA: TGTGCCGGAGGTCCAGCCAGAGATACGCAGTATTTT.